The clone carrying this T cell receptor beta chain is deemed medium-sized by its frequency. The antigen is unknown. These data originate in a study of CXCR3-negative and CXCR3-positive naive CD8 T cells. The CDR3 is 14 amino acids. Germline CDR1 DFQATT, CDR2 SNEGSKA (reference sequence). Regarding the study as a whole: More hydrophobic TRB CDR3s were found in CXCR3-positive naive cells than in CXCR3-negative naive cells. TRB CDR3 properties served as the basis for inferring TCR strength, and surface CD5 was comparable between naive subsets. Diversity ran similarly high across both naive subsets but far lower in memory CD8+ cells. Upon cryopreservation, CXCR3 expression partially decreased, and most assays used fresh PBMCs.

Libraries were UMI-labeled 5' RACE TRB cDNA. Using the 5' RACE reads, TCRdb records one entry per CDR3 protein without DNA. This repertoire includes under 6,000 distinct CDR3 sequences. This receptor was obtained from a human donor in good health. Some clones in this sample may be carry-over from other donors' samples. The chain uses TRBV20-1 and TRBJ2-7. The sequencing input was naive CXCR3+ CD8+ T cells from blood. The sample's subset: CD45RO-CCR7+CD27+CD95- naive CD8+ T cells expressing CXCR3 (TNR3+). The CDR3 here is CSARDSQGSYEQYF.